This T cell receptor beta chain was found in a study of blood T cell repertoires in COVID-19. Trimming shortened V by 5 bases and J by 10 bases, and 15 bases separated the two germline ends. The germline V gene has CDR1 LNHDA and CDR2 SQIVND (reference sequence). This CDR3 is built from 13 residues. The study recruited people aged roughly 18 to 100 years across 20 to 30 US areas. Allocation to cohorts depended on clinical history reported by the participants. In the original processing: Estimates of nucleated cell counts were drawn from the amplification of reference gene primers. Data came from immunoSEQ multiplex PCR; TCRdb stores just in-frame clones and leaves some out. From that table come the V and J calls and clone size; the DNA was used to work out D and trimming. The table has approximately 200,000 clones, 75% to 85% seen once; the top ten hold about 11%.

This TCR was sampled from a man aged 40-49 years who had recovered from COVID-19. V usage is TRBV19 and J usage is TRBJ1-3; D is unclear. The sequenced sample was PBMCs or T cells enriched from blood (not recorded which). CDR3 DNA sequence: TGTGCCAGTAGTGAGAGTTCGAGTTATACCATATATTTT. The encoded protein is CASSESSSYTIYF.